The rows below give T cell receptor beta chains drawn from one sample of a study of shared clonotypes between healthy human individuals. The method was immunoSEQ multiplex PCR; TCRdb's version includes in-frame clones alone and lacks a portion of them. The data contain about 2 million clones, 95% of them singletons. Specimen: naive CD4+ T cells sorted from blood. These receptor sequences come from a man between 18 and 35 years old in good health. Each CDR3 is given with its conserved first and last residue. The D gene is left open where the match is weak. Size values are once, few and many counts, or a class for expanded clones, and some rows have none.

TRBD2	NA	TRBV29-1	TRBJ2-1	TGCAGCGTGGCGGGACTAGCGGGAGTGAATGAGCAGTTCTTC	CSVAGLAGVNEQFF
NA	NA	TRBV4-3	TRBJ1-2	TGCGCCAGCAGCCAAGATAGGGCCATCTGGGTGTCTGGCTACACCTTC	CASSQDRAIWVSGYTF
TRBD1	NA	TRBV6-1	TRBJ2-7	TGTGCCAGCAGTGACCGCGGACAGGCCGTCTACGAGCAGTACTTC	CASSDRGQAVYEQYF
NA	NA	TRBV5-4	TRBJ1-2	TGTGCCAGCAGCCTTACTTTTCGGGGGGATGGCTACACCTTC	CASSLTFRGDGYTF
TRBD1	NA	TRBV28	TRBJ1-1	TGTGCCAGCGGACAGGGTTACACTGAAGCTTTCTTT	CASGQGYTEAFF
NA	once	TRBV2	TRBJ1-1	TGTGCCAGCAGTACTACCGGGACACAAAACACTGAAGCTTTCTTT	CASSTTGTQNTEAFF
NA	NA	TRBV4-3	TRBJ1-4	TGCGCCAGCAGCCAGGGGCTGGCAGGGAATGAAAAACTGTTTTTT	CASSQGLAGNEKLFF
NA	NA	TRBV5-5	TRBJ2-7	TGTGCCAGCAGCCACGACTCAGGGGGGAGTTCCTACGAGCAGTACTTC	CASSHDSGGSSYEQYF
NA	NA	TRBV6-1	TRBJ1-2	TGTGCCAGCAGTGAAGCGGGGCAGGGTTCTGGCTACACCTTC	CASSEAGQGSGYTF
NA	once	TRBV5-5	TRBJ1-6	TGTGCCAGCAGCTTGCTGGGTAGGGATTCACCCCTCCACTTT	CASSLLGRDSPLHF
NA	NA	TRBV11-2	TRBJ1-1	TGTGCCAGCAGCCCCCGGATCCCGGCTAACACTGAAGCTTTCTTT	CASSPRIPANTEAFF
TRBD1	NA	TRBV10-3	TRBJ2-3	TGTGCCATCAACCGGGACAGGGCAGATACGCAGTATTTT	CAINRDRADTQYF
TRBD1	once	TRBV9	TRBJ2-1	TGTGCCAGCAGCGGACAGGGGTCCCTAGGGTACAATGAGCAGTTCTTC	CASSGQGSLGYNEQFF
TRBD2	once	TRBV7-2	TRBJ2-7	TGTGCCAGCAGCTTAGCCCTAGCGGGAGCGGGCGACGAGCAGTACTTC	CASSLALAGAGDEQYF
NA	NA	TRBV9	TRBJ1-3	TGTGCCAGCAGCGCGTATCTCGGGGTCCCTGGAAACACCATATATTTT	CASSAYLGVPGNTIYF
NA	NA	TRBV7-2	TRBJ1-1	TGTGCCAGCAGCTTTGCGGGACTTTTGAACACTGAAGCTTTCTTT	CASSFAGLLNTEAFF
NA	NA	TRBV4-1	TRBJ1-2	TGCGCCAGCAGCGCTCATTCAGGGGTGTGGAGTTATGGCTACACCTTC	CASSAHSGVWSYGYTF
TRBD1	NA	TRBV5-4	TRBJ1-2	TGTGCCAGCAGCACTACCCAGGGGGGGTATGGCTACACCTTC	CASSTTQGGYGYTF
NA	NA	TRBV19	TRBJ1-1	TGTGCCAGTAGTCCGGCCTCCCTCGGGTGGAACACTGAAGCTTTCTTT	CASSPASLGWNTEAFF
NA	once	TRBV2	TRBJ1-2	TGTGCCAGCACCCTAAGGTGGATCGGGGGAGGCTATGGCTACACCTTC	CASTLRWIGGGYGYTF
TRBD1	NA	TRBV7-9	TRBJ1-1	TGTGCCAGCAGCTTCTCACAGGGGAGTACTGAAGCTTTCTTT	CASSFSQGSTEAFF
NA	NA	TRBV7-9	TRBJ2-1	TGTGCCAGCAGCTTACGACAGGGTTCGGCGGGAGTCCACAATGAGCAGTTCTTC	CASSLRQGSAGVHNEQFF
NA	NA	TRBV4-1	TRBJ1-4	TGCGCCAGCAGCCAAGGGGCTATCCGGGAAAAACTGTTTTTT	CASSQGAIREKLFF
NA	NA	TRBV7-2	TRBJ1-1	TGTGCCAGCAGCCTTCGGGGGGCGGCTGAAGCTTTCTTT	CASSLRGAAEAFF
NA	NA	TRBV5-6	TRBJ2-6	TGTGCCAGCAGCTTTGATGTTAGGATGGCTGGGGCCAACGTCCTGACTTTC	CASSFDVRMAGANVLTF
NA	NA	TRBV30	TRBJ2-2	TGTGCCTGGAACCTTCCCTATGGTAGCGGTACCGGGGAGCTGTTTTTT	CAWNLPYGSGTGELFF
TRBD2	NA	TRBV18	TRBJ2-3	TGTGCCAGCTCACCACCGCCCGGGACTAGAACAGATACGCAGTATTTT	CASSPPPGTRTDTQYF
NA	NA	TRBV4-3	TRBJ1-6	TGCGCCAGCAGCCAAGCAGTCTCGGCTTCACCCCTCCACTTT	CASSQAVSASPLHF
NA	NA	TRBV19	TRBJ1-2	TGTGCCAGTAGTATAAGGGGTTCGGGCTATGGCTACACCTTC	CASSIRGSGYGYTF
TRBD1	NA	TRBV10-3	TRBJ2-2	TGTGCCATCAGGGGTTCCGGGACAGGGGAGGCCGGGGAGCTGTTTTTT	CAIRGSGTGEAGELFF
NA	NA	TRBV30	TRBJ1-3	TGTGCCTGGAGTGTTAGGTACTCTGGAAACACCATATATTTT	CAWSVRYSGNTIYF
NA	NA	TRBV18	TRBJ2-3	TGTGCCAGCACCCTCGGCGGACCCAGCACAGATACGCAGTATTTT	CASTLGGPSTDTQYF
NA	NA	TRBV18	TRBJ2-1	TGTGCCAGCTCACCCAACACAGGGTTCAATGAGCAGTTCTTC	CASSPNTGFNEQFF
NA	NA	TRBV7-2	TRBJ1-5	TGTGCCAGCAGCTTGGGGGCGGGGGTACCTAGCAATCAGCCCCAGCATTTT	CASSLGAGVPSNQPQHF
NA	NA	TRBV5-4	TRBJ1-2	TGTGCCAGCAGCTCTGACAGTTATGGCTACACCTTC	CASSSDSYGYTF
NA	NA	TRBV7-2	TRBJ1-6	TGTGCCAGCAGCCCCGGACAGTACTATAATTCACCCCTCCACTTT	CASSPGQYYNSPLHF
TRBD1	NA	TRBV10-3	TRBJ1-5	TGTGCCATCAGTGGGACAGGGCATCAGCCCCAGCATTTT	CAISGTGHQPQHF
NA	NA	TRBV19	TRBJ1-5	TGTGCCAGTAGTATCCTTCAGACAGACTATCAGCCCCAGCATTTT	CASSILQTDYQPQHF
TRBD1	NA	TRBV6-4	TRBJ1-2	TGTGCCAGCAGTGACTCGCCGGGACAGGGCTATGGCTACACCTTC	CASSDSPGQGYGYTF
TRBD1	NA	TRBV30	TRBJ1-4	TGTGCCTTAAACCCGGGACAGAGACATGAAAAACTGTTTTTT	CALNPGQRHEKLFF
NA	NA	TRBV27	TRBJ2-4	TGTGCCAGCGGAGTAGGCAAAAACATTCAGTACTTC	CASGVGKNIQYF
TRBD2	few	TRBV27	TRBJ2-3	TGTGCCAGCAGTTTCGGGGGGGTGGATACGCAGTATTTT	CASSFGGVDTQYF
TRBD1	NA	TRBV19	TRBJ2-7	TGTGCCAGTGCCTCCGGGACAGCCTCCTACGAGCAGTACTTC	CASASGTASYEQYF
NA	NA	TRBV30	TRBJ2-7	TGTGCCTGCCCAAACACCGGACCCTTAAATTACTTC	CACPNTGPLNYF
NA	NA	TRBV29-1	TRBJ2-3	TGCAGCGCCCGACCGGGGGCATGGGTAAGCACAGATACGCAGTATTTT	CSARPGAWVSTDTQYF
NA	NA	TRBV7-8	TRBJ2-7	TGTGCCAGCAGCTTAATTTTTGGAGACTACGAGCAGTACTTC	CASSLIFGDYEQYF
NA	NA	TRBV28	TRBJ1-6	TGTGCCAGCATTGGAGGCGGGTCCTACCATAATTCACCCCTCCACTTT	CASIGGGSYHNSPLHF
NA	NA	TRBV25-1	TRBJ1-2	TGTGCCAGCAGTCATCCCGGGACATCTTATGGCTACACCTTC	CASSHPGTSYGYTF
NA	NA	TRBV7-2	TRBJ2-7	TGTGCCAGCAGCTTAGCCGTCTCCTACGAGCAGTACTTC	CASSLAVSYEQYF
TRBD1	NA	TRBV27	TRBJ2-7	TGTGCCAGCAGTTTACTCGGACAGGGGAGGACCTACGAGCAGTACTTC	CASSLLGQGRTYEQYF
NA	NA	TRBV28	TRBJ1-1	TGTGCCAGCAGTTCGGCACAACTGAACACTGAAGCTTTCTTT	CASSSAQLNTEAFF
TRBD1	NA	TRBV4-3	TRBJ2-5	TGCGCCAGCAGCCAAGACAGACAGGGAACAGAGACCCAGTACTTC	CASSQDRQGTETQYF
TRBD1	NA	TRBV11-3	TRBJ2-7	TGTGCCAGCAGCTTAGCCGGGACAGGGGTCTACGAGCAGTACTTC	CASSLAGTGVYEQYF
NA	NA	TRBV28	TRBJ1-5	TGTGCCAGCAGTTTCAGGGACCGGATCGACCAGCCCCAGCATTTT	CASSFRDRIDQPQHF
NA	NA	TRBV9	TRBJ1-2	TGTGCCAGCAGCGTAGCAGGGGCCGGAGGCTACACCTTC	CASSVAGAGGYTF
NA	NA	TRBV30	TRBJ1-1	TGTGCCTGGACGGCGGGAGGTCTTGGAGCTTTCTTT	CAWTAGGLGAFF
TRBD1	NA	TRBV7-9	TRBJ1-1	TGTGCCAGCAGCTTAGTTCCCGGACAGGGGCGGGAGGCTTTCTTT	CASSLVPGQGREAFF